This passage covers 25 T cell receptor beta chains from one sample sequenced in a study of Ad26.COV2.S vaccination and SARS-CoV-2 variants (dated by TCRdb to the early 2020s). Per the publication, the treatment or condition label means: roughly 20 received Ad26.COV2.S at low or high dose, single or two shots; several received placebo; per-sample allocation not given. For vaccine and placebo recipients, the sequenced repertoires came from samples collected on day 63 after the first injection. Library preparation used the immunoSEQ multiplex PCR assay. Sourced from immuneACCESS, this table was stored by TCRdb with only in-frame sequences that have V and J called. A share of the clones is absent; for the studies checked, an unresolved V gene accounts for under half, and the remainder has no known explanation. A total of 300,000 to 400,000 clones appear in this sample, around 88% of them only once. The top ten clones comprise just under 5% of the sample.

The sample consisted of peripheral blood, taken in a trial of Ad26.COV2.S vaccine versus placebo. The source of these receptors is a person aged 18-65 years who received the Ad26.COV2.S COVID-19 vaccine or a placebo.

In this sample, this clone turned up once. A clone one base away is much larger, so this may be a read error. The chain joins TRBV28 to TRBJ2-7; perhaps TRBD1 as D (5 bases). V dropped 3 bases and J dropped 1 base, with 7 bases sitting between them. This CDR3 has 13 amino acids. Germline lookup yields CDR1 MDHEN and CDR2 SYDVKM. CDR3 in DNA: TGTGCCAGCAGTTTGCAGGGTTCCTACGAGCAGTACTTC. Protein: CASSLQGSYEQYF.

In nucleotides, the CDR3 is TGTGCCACCAGCAGAGACAGGTATAGCAATCAGCCCCAGCATTTT. Translating gives CATSRDRYSNQPQHF. This chain joins TRBV15 and TRBJ1-5; D unresolved. Deletions cut 0 bases from V and 0 bases from J, with 6 bases between. From germline, CDR1 is LNHNV and CDR2 YYDKDF (reference sequence). The CDR3 loop spans 15 amino acids. The full variable domain, rest sourced from reference TRBV15 and TRBJ1-5, is DAMVIQNPRYQVTQFGKPVTLSCSQTLNHNVMYWYQQKSSQAPKLLFHYYDKDFNNEADTPDNFQSRRPNTSFCFLDIRSPGLGDTAMYLCATSRDRYSNQPQHFGDGTRLSIL.

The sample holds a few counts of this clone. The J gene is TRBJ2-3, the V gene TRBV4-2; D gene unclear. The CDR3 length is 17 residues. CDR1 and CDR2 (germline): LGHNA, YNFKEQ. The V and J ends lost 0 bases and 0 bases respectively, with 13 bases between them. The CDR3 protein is CASSQDRAGISTDTQYF. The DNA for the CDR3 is TGTGCCAGCAGCCAAGATCGAGCAGGAATAAGCACAGATACGCAGTATTTT.

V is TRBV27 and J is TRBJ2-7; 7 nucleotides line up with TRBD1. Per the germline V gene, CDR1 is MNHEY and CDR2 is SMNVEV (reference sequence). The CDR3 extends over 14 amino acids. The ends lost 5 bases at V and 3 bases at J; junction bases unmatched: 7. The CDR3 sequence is CASSPTGSNYEQYF. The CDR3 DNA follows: TGTGCCAGCAGTCCGACAGGGTCTAACTACGAGCAGTACTTC.

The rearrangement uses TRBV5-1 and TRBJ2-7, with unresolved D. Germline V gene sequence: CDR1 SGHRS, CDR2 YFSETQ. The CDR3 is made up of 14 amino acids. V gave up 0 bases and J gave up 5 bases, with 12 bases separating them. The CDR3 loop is CASSLGDSRDEQYF. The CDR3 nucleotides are TGCGCCAGCAGCTTGGGGGATTCTAGAGACGAGCAGTACTTC.

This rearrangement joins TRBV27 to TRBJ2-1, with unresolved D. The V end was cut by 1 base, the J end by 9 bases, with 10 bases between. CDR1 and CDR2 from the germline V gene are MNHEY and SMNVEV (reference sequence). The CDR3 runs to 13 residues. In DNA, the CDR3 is TGTGCCAGCAGTTTATGGCAGGCAGGTGAGCAGTTCTTC. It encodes CASSLWQAGEQFF.

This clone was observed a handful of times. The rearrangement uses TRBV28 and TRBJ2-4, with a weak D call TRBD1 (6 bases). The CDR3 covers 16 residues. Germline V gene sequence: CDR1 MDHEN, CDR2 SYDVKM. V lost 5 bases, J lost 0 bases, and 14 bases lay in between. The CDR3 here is CASSPSGTLAKNIQYF. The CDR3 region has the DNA TGTGCCAGCAGTCCCTCCGGGACATTAGCCAAAAACATTCAGTACTTC.

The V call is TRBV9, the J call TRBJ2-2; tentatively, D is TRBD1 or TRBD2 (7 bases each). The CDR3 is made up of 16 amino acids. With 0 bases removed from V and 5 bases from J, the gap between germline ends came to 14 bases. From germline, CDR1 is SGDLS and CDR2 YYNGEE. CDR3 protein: CASSVGGRGRTGELFF. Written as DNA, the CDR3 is TGTGCCAGCAGCGTAGGAGGGAGGGGGCGAACCGGGGAGCTGTTTTTT.

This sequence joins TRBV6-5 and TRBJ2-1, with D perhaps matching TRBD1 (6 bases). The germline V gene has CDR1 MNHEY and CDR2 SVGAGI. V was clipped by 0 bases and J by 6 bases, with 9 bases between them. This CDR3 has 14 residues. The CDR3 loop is CASSYSGGINEQFF. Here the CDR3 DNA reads TGTGCCAGCAGTTACTCTGGGGGCATCAATGAGCAGTTCTTC.

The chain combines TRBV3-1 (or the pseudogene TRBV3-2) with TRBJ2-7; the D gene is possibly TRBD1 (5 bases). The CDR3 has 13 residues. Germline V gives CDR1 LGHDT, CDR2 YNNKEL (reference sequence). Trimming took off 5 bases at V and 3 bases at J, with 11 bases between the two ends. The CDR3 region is CASSLKTVYEQYF. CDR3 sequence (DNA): TGTGCCAGCAGCTTAAAGACAGTCTACGAGCAGTACTTC.

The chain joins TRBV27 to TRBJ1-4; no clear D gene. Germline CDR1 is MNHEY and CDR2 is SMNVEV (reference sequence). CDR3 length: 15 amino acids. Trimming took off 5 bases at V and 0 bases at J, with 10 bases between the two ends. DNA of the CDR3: TGTGCCAGCAGTCTCGACGGTGCAACTAATGAAAAACTGTTTTTT. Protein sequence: CASSLDGATNEKLFF.

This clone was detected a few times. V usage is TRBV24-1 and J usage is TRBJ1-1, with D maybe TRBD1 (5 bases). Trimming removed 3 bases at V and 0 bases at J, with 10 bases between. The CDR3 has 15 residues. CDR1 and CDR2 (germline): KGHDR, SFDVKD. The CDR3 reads CATSDPWTLNTEAFF. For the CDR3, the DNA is TGTGCCACCAGTGATCCCTGGACATTGAACACTGAAGCTTTCTTT.

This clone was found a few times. CDR3 sequence reads: CASRRTYKDEQYF. As DNA, the CDR3 is TGTGCCAGCAGACGGACATACAAGGACGAGCAGTACTTC. The V gene is TRBV12-3 or TRBV12-4, the J gene TRBJ2-7; a possible D gene is TRBD1 (5 bases). The germline V and J ends were trimmed by 6 bases and 5 bases, with 14 bases remaining between them. This CDR3 has 13 amino acids.

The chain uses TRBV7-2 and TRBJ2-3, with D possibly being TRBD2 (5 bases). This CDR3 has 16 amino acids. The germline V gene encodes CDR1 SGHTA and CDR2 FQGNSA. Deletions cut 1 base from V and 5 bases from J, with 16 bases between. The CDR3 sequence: CASSLGGYGVGDTQYF. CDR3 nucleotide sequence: TGTGCCAGCAGCTTAGGGGGTTACGGGGTTGGAGATACGCAGTATTTT.

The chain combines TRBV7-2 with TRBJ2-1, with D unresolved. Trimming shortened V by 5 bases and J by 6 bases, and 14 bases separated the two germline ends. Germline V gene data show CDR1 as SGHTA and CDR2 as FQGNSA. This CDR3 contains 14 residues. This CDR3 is CASSTPALFNEQFF. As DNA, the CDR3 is TGTGCCAGCAGCACCCCGGCCCTTTTCAATGAGCAGTTCTTC.

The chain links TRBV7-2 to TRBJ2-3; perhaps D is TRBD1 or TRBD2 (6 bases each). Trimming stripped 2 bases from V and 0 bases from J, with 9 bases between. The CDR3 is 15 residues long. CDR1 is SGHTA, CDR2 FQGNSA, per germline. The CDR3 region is CASSLTGASTDTQYF. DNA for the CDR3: TGTGCCAGCAGCTTAACGGGGGCGAGCACAGATACGCAGTATTTT.

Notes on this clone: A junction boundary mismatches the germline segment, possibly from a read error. CDR3 amino acids: CASREGQRGYTF. The CDR3 nucleotides read TGTGCCAGCAGAGAAGGACAGAGGGGCTACACCTTC. The chain links TRBV2 to TRBJ1-2, with a tentative D call TRBD1 (6 bases). This CDR3 spans 12 amino acids. Per germline, CDR1 SNHLY and CDR2 FYNNEI.

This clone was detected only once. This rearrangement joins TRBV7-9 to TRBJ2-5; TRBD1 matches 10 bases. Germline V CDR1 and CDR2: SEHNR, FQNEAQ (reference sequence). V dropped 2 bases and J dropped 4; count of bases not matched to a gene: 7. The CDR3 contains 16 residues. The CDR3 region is CASSLQPGQGRETQYF. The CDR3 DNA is TGTGCCAGCAGCTTACAACCGGGACAGGGGCGAGAGACCCAGTACTTC.

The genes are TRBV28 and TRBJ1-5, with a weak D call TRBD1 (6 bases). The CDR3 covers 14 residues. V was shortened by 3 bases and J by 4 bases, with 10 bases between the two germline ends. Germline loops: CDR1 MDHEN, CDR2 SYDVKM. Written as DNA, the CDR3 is TGTGCCAGCAGTTTGACAGGTTGGAATCAGCCCCAGCATTTT. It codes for CASSLTGWNQPQHF.

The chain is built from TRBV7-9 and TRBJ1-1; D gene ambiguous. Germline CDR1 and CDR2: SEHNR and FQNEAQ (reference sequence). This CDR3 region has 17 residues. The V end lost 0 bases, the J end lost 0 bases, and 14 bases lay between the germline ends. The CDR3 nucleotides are TGTGCCAGCAGCTTAGCGTTCGGTCAATCCCTGAACACTGAAGCTTTCTTT. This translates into CASSLAFGQSLNTEAFF.

The DNA of the CDR3 is TGTGCCAGTATGAGCGAGGACACAGATACGCAGTATTTT. Residues: CASMSEDTDTQYF. The chain links TRBV19 to TRBJ2-3; D is ambiguous. Germline values: CDR1 LNHDA, CDR2 SQIVND (reference sequence). The length of the CDR3 is 13 residues. V was clipped by 7 bases and J by 2 bases, with 10 bases between them.

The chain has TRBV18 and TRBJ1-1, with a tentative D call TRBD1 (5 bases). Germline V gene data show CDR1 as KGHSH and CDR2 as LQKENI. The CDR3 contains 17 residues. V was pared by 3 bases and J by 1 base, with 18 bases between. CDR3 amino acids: CASSPTVGVGGNTEAFF. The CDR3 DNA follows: TGTGCCAGCTCACCCACAGTGGGGGTAGGCGGGAACACTGAAGCTTTCTTT. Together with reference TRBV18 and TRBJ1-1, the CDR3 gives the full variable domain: NAGVMQNPRHLVRRRGQEARLRCSPMKGHSHVYWYRQLPEEGLKFMVYLQKENIIDESGMPKERFSAEFPKEGPSILRIQQVVRGDSAAYFCASSPTVGVGGNTEAFFGQGTRLTVV.

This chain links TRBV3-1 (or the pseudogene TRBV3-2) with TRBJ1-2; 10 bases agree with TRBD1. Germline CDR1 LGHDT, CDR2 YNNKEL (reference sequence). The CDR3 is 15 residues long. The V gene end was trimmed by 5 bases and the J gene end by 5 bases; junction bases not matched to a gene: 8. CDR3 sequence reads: CASSSRDRGLYGYTF. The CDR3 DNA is TGTGCCAGCAGCTCCCGGGACAGGGGTTTGTATGGCTACACCTTC.

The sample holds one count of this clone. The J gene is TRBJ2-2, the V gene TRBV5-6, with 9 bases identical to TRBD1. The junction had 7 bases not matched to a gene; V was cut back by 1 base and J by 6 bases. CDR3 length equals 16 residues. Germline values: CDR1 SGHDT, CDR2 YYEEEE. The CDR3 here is CASSLKPGQGPGELFF. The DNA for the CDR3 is TGTGCCAGCAGCTTGAAGCCGGGACAGGGCCCCGGGGAGCTGTTTTTT.

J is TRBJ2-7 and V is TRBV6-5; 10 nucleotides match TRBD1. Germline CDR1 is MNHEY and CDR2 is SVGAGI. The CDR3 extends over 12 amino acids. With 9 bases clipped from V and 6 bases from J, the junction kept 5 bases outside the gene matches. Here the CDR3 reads CARRQGATEQYF. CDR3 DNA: TGTGCCAGGAGACAGGGGGCGACCGAGCAGTACTTC.